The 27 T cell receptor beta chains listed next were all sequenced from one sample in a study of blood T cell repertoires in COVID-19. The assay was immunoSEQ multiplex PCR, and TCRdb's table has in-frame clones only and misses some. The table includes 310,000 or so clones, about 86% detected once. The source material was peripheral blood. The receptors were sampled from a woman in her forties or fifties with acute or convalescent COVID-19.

The CDR3 DNA follows: TGTGCCACCAGTGATTTCGGGAGCCAAGAGACCCAGTACTTC. This encodes CATSDFGSQETQYF. This chain uses TRBV24-1 with TRBJ2-5; tentative D call: TRBD2 (6 bases). V was pared by 1 base and J by 1 base, with 6 bases between. This CDR3 comprises 14 residues. Germline CDR1 and CDR2: KGHDR and SFDVKD.

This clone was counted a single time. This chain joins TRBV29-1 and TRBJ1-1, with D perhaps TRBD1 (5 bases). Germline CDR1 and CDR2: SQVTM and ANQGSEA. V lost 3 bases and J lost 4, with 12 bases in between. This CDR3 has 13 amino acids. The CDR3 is CSVDAGRGTEAFF. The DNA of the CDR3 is TGCAGCGTTGACGCCGGGAGGGGCACTGAAGCTTTCTTT.

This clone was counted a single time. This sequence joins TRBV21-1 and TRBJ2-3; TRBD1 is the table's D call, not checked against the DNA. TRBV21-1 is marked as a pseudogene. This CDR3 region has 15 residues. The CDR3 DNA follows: TGTGCCAGCAGCAAGGGGCTCAGCCGTAAAGATACGCAGTATTTT. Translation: CASSKGLSRKDTQYF.

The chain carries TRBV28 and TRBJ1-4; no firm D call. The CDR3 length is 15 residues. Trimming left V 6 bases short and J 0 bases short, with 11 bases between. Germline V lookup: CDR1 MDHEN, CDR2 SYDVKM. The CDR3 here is CASSPWRSTNEKLFF. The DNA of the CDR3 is TGTGCCAGCAGCCCCTGGAGATCAACTAATGAAAAACTGTTTTTT.

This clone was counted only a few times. Here the CDR3 reads CASSSLRLQETQYF. The CDR3 nucleotides are TGTGCCAGCAGTTCACTACGGCTACAAGAGACCCAGTACTTC. The rearrangement joins TRBV5-6 to TRBJ2-5; D not resolved. From germline, CDR1 is SGHDT and CDR2 YYEEEE. V lost 5 bases and J lost 2, with 13 bases in between. The CDR3 totals 14 residues.

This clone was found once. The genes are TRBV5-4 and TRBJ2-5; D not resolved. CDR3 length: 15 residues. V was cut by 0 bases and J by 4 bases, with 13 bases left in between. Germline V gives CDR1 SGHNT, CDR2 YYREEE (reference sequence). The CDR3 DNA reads TGTGCCAGCAGCTTGGGTTTACTCTCTCCAGAGACCCAGTACTTC. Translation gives CASSLGLLSPETQYF. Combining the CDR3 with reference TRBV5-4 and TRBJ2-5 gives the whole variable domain ETGVTQSPTHLIKTRGQQVTLRCSSQSGHNTVSWYQQALGQGPQFIFQYYREEENGRGNFPPRFSGLQFPNYSSELNVNALELDDSALYLCASSLGLLSPETQYFGPGTRLLVL.

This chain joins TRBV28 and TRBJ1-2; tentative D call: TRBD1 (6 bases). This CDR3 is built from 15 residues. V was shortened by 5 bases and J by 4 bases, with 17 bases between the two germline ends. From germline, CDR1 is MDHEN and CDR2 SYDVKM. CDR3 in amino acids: CASSPGGPTSYGYTF. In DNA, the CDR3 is TGTGCCAGCAGTCCCGGGGGGCCTACCTCCTATGGCTACACCTTC.

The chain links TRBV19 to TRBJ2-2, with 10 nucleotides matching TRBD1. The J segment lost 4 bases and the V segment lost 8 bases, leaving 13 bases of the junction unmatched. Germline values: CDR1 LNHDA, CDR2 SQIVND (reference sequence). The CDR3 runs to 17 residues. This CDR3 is CASGRGQGYIGTGELFF. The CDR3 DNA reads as TGTGCCAGTGGAAGGGGACAGGGGTACATTGGCACCGGGGAGCTGTTTTTT.

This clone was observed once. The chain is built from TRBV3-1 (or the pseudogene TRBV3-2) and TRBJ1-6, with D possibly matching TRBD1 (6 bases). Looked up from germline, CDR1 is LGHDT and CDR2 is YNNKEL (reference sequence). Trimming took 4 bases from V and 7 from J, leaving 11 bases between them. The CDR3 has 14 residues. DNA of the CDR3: TGTGCCAGCAGCCGGGGACACCGAAATTCACCCCTCCACTTT. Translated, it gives CASSRGHRNSPLHF.

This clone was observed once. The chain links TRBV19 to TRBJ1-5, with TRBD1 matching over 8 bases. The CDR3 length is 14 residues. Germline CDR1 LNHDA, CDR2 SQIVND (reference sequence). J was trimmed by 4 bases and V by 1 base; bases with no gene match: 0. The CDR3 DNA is TGTGCCAGTAGTATAGGGACAGGGAATCAGCCCCAGCATTTT. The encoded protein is CASSIGTGNQPQHF.

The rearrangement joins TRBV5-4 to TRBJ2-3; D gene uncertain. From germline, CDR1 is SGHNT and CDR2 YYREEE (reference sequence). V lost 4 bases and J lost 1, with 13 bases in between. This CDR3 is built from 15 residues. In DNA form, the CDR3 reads TGTGCCAGCAGCCCCGCCACTACGGGCACAGATACGCAGTATTTT. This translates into CASSPATTGTDTQYF.

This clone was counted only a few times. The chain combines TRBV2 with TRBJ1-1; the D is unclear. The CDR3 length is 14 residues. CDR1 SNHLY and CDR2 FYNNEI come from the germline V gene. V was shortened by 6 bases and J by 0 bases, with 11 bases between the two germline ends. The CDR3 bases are TGTGCCAGCAGGTACAGTACCATGAACACTGAAGCTTTCTTT. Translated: CASRYSTMNTEAFF.

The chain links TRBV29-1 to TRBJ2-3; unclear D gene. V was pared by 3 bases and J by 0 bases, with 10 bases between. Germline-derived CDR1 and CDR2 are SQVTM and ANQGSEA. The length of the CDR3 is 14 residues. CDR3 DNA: TGCAGCGTTGAGACCTACTATAGCACAGATACGCAGTATTTT. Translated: CSVETYYSTDTQYF.

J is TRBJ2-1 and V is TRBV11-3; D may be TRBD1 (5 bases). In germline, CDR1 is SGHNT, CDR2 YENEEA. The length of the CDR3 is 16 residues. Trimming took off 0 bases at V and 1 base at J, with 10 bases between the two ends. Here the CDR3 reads CASSLDTGSSYNEQFF. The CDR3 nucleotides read TGTGCCAGCAGCTTAGATACAGGTTCTTCCTACAATGAGCAGTTCTTC. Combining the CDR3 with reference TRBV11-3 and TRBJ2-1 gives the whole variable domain EAGVVQSPRYKIIEKKQPVAFWCNPISGHNTLYWYLQNLGQGPELLIRYENEEAVDDSQLPKDRFSAERLKGVDSTLKIQPAELGDSAVYLCASSLDTGSSYNEQFFGPGTRLTVL.

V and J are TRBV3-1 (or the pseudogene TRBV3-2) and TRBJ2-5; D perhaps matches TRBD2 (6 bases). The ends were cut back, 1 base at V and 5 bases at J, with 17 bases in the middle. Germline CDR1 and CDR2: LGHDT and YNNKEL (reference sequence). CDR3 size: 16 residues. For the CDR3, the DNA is TGTGCCAGCAGCCAAGTAACACCCGGGGGTGGGGAGACCCAGTACTTC. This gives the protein CASSQVTPGGGETQYF.

The CDR3 region is CASTSTGTGGTGELFF. For the CDR3, the DNA is TGCGCCAGCACCTCCACCGGGACGGGGGGGACCGGGGAGCTGTTTTTT. This chain links TRBV4-1 with TRBJ2-2; 8 bases align to TRBD2. The V gene end was trimmed by 7 bases and the J gene end by 5 bases; junction bases not matched to a gene: 12. CDR1 MGHRA and CDR2 YSYEKL come from the germline V gene. The CDR3 contains 16 residues.

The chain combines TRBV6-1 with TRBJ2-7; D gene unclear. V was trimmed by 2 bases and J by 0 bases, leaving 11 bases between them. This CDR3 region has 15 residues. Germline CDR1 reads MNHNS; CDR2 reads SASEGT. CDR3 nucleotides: TGTGCCAGCAGTGAAAGCTTGGTTAGCTCCTACGAGCAGTACTTC. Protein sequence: CASSESLVSSYEQYF.

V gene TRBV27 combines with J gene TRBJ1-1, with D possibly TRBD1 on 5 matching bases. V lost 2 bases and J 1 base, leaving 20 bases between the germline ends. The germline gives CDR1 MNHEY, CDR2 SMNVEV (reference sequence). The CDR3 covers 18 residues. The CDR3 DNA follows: TGTGCCAGCAGTTTACAGCCGGGGGGGGGTCTAAAGAACACTGAAGCTTTCTTT. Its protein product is CASSLQPGGGLKNTEAFF.

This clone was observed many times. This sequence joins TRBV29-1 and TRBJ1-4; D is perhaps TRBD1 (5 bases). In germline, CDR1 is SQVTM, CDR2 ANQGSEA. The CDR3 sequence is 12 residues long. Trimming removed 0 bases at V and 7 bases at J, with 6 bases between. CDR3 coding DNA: TGCAGCGTTGAAGAGGACACTGAAAAACTGTTTTTT. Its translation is CSVEEDTEKLFF.

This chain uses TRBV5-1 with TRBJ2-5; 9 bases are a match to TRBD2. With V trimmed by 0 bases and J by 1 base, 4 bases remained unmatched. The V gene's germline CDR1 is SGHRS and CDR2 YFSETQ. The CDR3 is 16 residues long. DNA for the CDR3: TGCGCCAGCAGCTTGGTCCCAGCGGGGGGCCAAGAGACCCAGTACTTC. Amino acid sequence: CASSLVPAGGQETQYF. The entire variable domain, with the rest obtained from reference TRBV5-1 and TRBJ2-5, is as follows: KAGVTQTPRYLIKTRGQQVTLSCSPISGHRSVSWYQQTPGQGLQFLFEYFSETQRNKGNFPGRFSGRQFSNSRSEMNVSTLELGDSALYLCASSLVPAGGQETQYFGPGTRLLVL.

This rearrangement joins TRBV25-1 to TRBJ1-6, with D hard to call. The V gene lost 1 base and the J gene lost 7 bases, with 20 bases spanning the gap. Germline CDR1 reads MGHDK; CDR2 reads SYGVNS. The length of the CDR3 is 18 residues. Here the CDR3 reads CASSEFGSGPGGNSPLHF. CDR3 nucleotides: TGTGCCAGCAGTGAATTTGGATCGGGTCCCGGCGGGAATTCACCCCTCCACTTT.

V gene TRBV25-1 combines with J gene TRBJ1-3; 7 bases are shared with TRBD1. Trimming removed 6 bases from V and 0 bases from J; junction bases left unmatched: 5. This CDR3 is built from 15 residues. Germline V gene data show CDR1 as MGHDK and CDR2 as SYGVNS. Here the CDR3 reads CASSAGTVSGNTIYF. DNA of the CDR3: TGTGCCAGCAGCGCCGGGACAGTCTCTGGAAACACCATATATTTT.

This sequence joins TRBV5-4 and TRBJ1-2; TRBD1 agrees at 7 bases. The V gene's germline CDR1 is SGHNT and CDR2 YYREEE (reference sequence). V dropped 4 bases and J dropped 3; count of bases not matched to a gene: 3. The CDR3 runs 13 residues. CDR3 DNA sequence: TGTGCCAGCAGCCGACAGGGAGACTATGGCTACACCTTC. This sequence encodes CASSRQGDYGYTF.

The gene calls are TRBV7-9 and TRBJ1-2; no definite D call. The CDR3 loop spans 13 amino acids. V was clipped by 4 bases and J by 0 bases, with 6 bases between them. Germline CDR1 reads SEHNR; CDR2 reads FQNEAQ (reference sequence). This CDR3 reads CASSYGTNYGYTF. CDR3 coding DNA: TGTGCCAGCAGCTACGGGACTAACTATGGCTACACCTTC.

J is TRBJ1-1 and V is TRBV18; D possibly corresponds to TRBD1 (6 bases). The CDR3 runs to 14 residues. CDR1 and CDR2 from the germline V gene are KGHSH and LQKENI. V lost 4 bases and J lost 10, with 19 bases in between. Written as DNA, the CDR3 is TGTGCCAGCTCACAACAGTCCCAACAGGGAATAGCTTTCTTT. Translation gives CASSQQSQQGIAFF.

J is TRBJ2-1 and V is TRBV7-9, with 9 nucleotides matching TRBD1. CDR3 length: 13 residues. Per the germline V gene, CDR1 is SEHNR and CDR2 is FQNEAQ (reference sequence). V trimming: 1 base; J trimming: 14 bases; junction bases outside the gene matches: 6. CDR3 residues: CASSLDPGQGEFF. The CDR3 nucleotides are TGTGCCAGCAGCTTAGACCCGGGACAGGGTGAGTTCTTC.

The CDR3 region has the DNA TGCGCCAGCAGCTTTGGGACTAGCGGCTACAATGAGCAGTTCTTC. Protein: CASSFGTSGYNEQFF. The V call is TRBV5-1, the J call TRBJ2-1, with 11 bases fitting TRBD2. J was trimmed by 3 bases and V by 2 bases; bases with no gene match: 1. CDR3 length: 15 residues. Germline assignment: CDR1 SGHRS and CDR2 YFSETQ.